Each of the 9 T cell receptor beta chains below was sequenced from the same sample in a study of T cell repertoires in cytomegalovirus infection. TCRdb passed the reads through MiXCR, listing each CDR3 protein once. Of roughly 700,000 distinct CDR3 sequences in the sample, roughly 33% were seen once. No antigen has been identified for these receptors. This specimen was cultured PBMCs, taken from culture after CMV antigen stimulation. The receptors come from a human donor in good health (CMV status not recorded). Some clones in this sample may be carry-over from other donors' samples.

The sample holds a few counts of this clonotype. This chain uses TRBV7-2 with TRBJ2-1; tentatively, D is TRBD1 or TRBD2 (7 bases each). The germline CDR1 and CDR2 sequences are SGHTA and FQGNSA. This CDR3 has 15 amino acids. V lost 5 bases and J lost 4, with 15 bases in between. CDR3 sequence (DNA): TGTGCCAGCAGCCCGCAGGGGGGGCTATACAATGAGCAGTTCTTC. Translated, it gives CASSPQGGLYNEQFF.

This clonotype was observed a handful of times. The chain uses TRBV7-9 and TRBJ1-1; TRBD1 is a possible D gene (6 bases). Germline CDR1 is SEHNR and CDR2 is FQNEAQ (reference sequence). V was pared by 6 bases and J by 6 bases, with 23 bases between. CDR3 length: 16 residues. DNA for the CDR3: TGTGCCAGCAGACACGGGGGCGTTTTTGATTCGGCTGAAGCTTTCTTT. This encodes CASRHGGVFDSAEAFF.

Worth noting for this clonotype: A far more abundant clone sits one base away, making this likely a read error. The rearrangement uses TRBV7-8 and TRBJ2-6; D call uncertain. From germline, CDR1 is SGHVS and CDR2 FQNEAQ. V lost 1 base and J lost 6, with 7 bases in between. The CDR3 length is 14 residues. In nucleotides, the CDR3 is TGTGCCAGCAGCTTAGTCAGTGTGGCCAACGTCCTGACTTTC. As protein: CASSLVSVANVLTF.

This rearrangement joins TRBV27 to TRBJ1-5; D possibly corresponds to TRBD1 (5 bases). The CDR3 runs 15 residues. V dropped 5 bases and J dropped 7 bases, with 18 bases sitting between them. Germline CDR1 and CDR2: MNHEY and SMNVEV (reference sequence). CDR3 loop: CASSPKWGGGQPQHF. CDR3 sequence (DNA): TGTGCCAGCAGTCCCAAGTGGGGGGGTGGACAGCCCCAGCATTTT.

The chain recombines TRBV2 with TRBJ1-2, with a possible D match to TRBD1 (6 bases). Trimming left V 5 bases short and J 6 bases short, with 19 bases between. CDR1 SNHLY and CDR2 FYNNEI come from the germline V gene. This CDR3 comprises 15 residues. CDR3 coding DNA: TGTGCCAGCAGTCTCTCGGGGGGGCCGGGGGATGGCTACACCTTC. It encodes CASSLSGGPGDGYTF.

This clonotype was observed many times. Here the CDR3 reads CASSSRNGAYEQYF. The CDR3 nucleotides are TGTGCCAGCAGCTCACGGAACGGGGCCTACGAGCAGTACTTC. The V gene is TRBV7-8, the J gene TRBJ2-7, with a weak D call TRBD2 (5 bases). V was cut by 4 bases and J by 2 bases, with 12 bases left in between. The CDR3 length is 14 residues. CDR1 SGHVS and CDR2 FQNEAQ come from the germline V gene.

This clonotype was counted ten times or more. The V gene is TRBV7-2, the J gene TRBJ1-1, with 9 bases matching TRBD1. The germline V gene has CDR1 SGHTA and CDR2 FQGNSA. This CDR3 has 14 residues. The ends lost 4 bases at V and 5 bases at J; junction bases unmatched: 5. In nucleotides, the CDR3 is TGTGCCAGCAGCTCCGGGACAGGGCGAACTGAAGCTTTCTTT. Translated: CASSSGTGRTEAFF.

The chain carries TRBV7-6 and TRBJ1-4; possible D gene TRBD1, 6 bases. The V end was cut by 6 bases, the J end by 6 bases, with 20 bases between. The CDR3 contains 16 residues. In germline, CDR1 is SGHVS, CDR2 FNYEAQ. The CDR3 nucleotides read TGTGCCAGCAGAGATTGGGGCAGGGGAGGAGATGAAAAACTGTTTTTT. This encodes CASRDWGRGGDEKLFF.

J is TRBJ1-1 and V is TRBV6-1; D is uncertain. Trimming stripped 7 bases from V and 3 bases from J, with 6 bases between. Per germline, CDR1 MNHNS and CDR2 SASEGT. This CDR3 region has 11 residues. The CDR3 nucleotides read TGTGCCAGCAAAAAGGACACTGAAGCTTTCTTT. The encoded protein is CASKKDTEAFF.